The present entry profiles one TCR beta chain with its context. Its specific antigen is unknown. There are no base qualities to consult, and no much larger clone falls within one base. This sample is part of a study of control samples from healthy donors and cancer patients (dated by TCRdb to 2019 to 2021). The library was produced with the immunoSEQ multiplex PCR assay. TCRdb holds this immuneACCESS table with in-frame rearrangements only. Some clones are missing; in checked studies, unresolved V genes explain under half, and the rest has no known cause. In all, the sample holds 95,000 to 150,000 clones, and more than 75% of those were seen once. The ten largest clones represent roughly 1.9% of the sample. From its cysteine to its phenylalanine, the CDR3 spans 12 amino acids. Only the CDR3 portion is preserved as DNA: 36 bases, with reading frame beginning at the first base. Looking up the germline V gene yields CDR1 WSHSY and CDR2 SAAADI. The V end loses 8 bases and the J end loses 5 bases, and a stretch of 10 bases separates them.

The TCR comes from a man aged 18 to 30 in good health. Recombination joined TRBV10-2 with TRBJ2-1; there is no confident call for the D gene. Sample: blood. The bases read TGCGCCAGCCGATTCACCAACAATGAGCAGTTCTTC. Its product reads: CASRFTNNEQFF.